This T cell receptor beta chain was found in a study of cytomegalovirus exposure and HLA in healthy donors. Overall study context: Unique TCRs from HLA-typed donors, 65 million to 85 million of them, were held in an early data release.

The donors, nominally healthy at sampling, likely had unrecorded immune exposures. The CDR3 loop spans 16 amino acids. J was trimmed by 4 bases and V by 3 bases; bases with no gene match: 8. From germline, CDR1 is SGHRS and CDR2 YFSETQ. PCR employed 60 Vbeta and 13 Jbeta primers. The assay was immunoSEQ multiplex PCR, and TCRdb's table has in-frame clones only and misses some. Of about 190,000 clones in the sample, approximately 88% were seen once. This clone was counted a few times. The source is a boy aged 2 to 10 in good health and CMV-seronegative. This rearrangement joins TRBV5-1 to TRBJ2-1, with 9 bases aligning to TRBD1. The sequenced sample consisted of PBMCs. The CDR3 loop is CASSSRAGTGYNEQFF. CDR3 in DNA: TGCGCCAGCAGCTCTCGGGCCGGGACAGGGTACAATGAGCAGTTCTTC.